These 8 T cell receptor beta chains originate from one sample sequenced in a study of cytomegalovirus exposure and HLA in healthy donors. PCR involved 60 Vbeta and 13 Jbeta primers. Sequencing used immunoSEQ multiplex PCR; TCRdb keeps in-frame clones, though not all of them. The sample includes some 100,000 clones, roughly 70% of them seen just once. Input material: PBMCs. These receptors were taken from a woman aged 18 to 35 in good health and CMV-seropositive.

The chain combines TRBV29-1 with TRBJ1-5; 10 bases are shared with TRBD1. CDR1 and CDR2 from the germline V gene are SQVTM and ANQGSEA. The J segment lost 1 base and the V segment lost 7 bases, leaving 4 bases of the junction unmatched. The CDR3 totals 14 residues. DNA of the CDR3: TGCAGCGCCGGGACAGGGGTGAGCAATCAGCCCCAGCATTTT. This sequence encodes CSAGTGVSNQPQHF.

The rearrangement joins TRBV7-9 to TRBJ2-5; 10 bases align to TRBD1. The germline gives CDR1 SEHNR, CDR2 FQNEAQ (reference sequence). The CDR3 contains 15 residues. The V and J ends lost 5 bases and 6 bases, in that order; junction bases with no gene match: 9. The CDR3 protein is CASSPLGQGKKTQYF. CDR3 nucleotide sequence: TGTGCCAGCAGCCCACTGGGACAGGGGAAAAAGACCCAGTACTTC.

The chain uses TRBV4-1 and TRBJ2-1, with 16 bases fitting TRBD2. After removal of 4 bases from V and 6 bases from J, the junction contained 9 bases not matched to a gene. The CDR3 length is 18 residues. Germline V gene sequence: CDR1 MGHRA, CDR2 YSYEKL. Here the CDR3 DNA reads TGCGCCAGCAGCCCGATGGGGACTAGCGGGAGGGTACTCAATGAGCAGTTCTTC. It encodes CASSPMGTSGRVLNEQFF.

This clone was picked up one time. The chain combines TRBV2 with TRBJ2-7; TRBD2 matches 12 bases. This CDR3 has 16 amino acids. Germline loops: CDR1 SNHLY, CDR2 FYNNEI. Germline trimming cut 6 bases from V and 0 bases from J; bases unmatched to any gene: 6. CDR3 sequence (DNA): TGTGCCAGCAGAACATCACTAGCGGGAGGCTCCTACGAGCAGTACTTC. It encodes CASRTSLAGGSYEQYF.

The J gene is TRBJ1-1, the V gene TRBV18, with TRBD1 identical over 8 bases. The length of the CDR3 is 15 residues. J lost 1 base, V lost 3 bases, and 4 bases had no gene match. Germline lookup yields CDR1 KGHSH and CDR2 LQKENI. CDR3 region: CASSPSGGKNTEAFF. The CDR3 nucleotides read TGTGCCAGCTCACCGTCAGGGGGCAAGAACACTGAAGCTTTCTTT.

J is TRBJ2-1 and V is TRBV7-7; 9 nucleotides align to TRBD2. J lost 10 bases, V lost 6 bases, and 10 bases had no gene match. CDR3 length equals 14 residues. Germline CDR1 SSHAT, CDR2 FNYEAQ (reference sequence). CDR3 in amino acids: CASSSIAGATEQFF. CDR3 sequence (DNA): TGTGCCAGCAGTTCTATAGCGGGAGCAACCGAGCAGTTCTTC. Looking up the rest from reference TRBV7-7 and TRBJ2-1 gives the full variable domain: GAGVSQSPRYKVTKRGQDVTLRCDPISSHATLYWYQQALGQGPEFLTYFNYEAQPDKSGLPSDRFSAERPEGSISTLTIQRTEQRDSAMYRCASSSIAGATEQFFGPGTRLTVL.

This clone was observed a handful of times. The chain joins TRBV2 to TRBJ2-7; 8 bases line up with TRBD2. This CDR3 comprises 16 residues. Losses at the gene ends were 3 bases for V and 2 bases for J; bases not matched to a gene: 9. The germline V gene encodes CDR1 SNHLY and CDR2 FYNNEI. CDR3 DNA: TGTGCCAGCAGTGAGGGCATAGCGGGAAACCCCTACGAGCAGTACTTC. This encodes CASSEGIAGNPYEQYF.

The J gene is TRBJ2-5, the V gene TRBV30; D tentatively fits TRBD1 or TRBD2 (5 bases each). The V gene's germline CDR1 is GTSNPN and CDR2 SVGIG (reference sequence). V was pared by 8 bases and J by 5 bases, with 12 bases between. CDR3 size: 11 residues. CDR3 amino acids: CAGTVYETQYF. CDR3 DNA sequence: TGTGCCGGGACGGTTTACGAGACCCAGTACTTC.